One and the same sample provided the 30 T cell receptor beta chains below, sequenced in a study of Ad26.COV2.S vaccination and SARS-CoV-2 variants. Profiling relied on immunoSEQ multiplex PCR, and the TCRdb table lists in-frame clones only, not all of them. The sample lists roughly 410,000 clones; 83% were seen once. This sample's treatment: some 20 received Ad26.COV2.S at low or high dose, single or two shots; roughly five received placebo; per-sample allocation not given. Sampling occurred on day 63 after the first vaccine or placebo injection. The sample in question was peripheral blood, obtained in a trial of Ad26.COV2.S vaccine versus placebo. The receptors stem from a person aged 18-60 years who received the Ad26.COV2.S COVID-19 vaccine or a placebo.

This clone was detected only a few times. The V call is TRBV7-8, the J call TRBJ1-2, with D uncertain. This CDR3 spans 14 amino acids. Trimming took 5 bases from V and 8 from J, leaving 18 bases between them. Germline V gene sequence: CDR1 SGHVS, CDR2 FQNEAQ. The CDR3 DNA reads as TGTGCCAGCAGCCCAGATCCCCTCGAGGTCGGCTACACCTTC. Its protein product is CASSPDPLEVGYTF.

This chain joins TRBV7-2 and TRBJ1-3; D is undetermined. Trimming cost V 1 base and J 4 bases, with 8 bases left between them. The CDR3 loop spans 14 amino acids. Germline lookup yields CDR1 SGHTA and CDR2 FQGNSA. The CDR3 reads CASSLGREGNTIYF. DNA of the CDR3: TGTGCCAGCAGCTTAGGCCGGGAGGGAAACACCATATATTTT.

The chain couples TRBV30 to TRBJ2-1; D call uncertain. The CDR3 totals 12 residues. Deletions cut 2 bases from V and 12 bases from J, with 14 bases between. Germline CDR1 is GTSNPN and CDR2 is SVGIG (reference sequence). The CDR3 region is CAWSSASHGQFF. Written as DNA, the CDR3 is TGTGCCTGGAGTTCGGCATCCCATGGGCAGTTCTTC.

The gene calls are TRBV3-1 (or the pseudogene TRBV3-2) and TRBJ1-1, with D hard to call. Trimming took 3 bases from V and 8 from J, leaving 7 bases between them. In germline, CDR1 is LGHDT, CDR2 YNNKEL (reference sequence). This CDR3 is built from 11 residues. For the CDR3, the DNA is TGTGCCAGCAGCCATGGCAGGGAAGCTTTCTTT. This encodes CASSHGREAFF.

The chain links TRBV7-2 to TRBJ2-1; TRBD2 might be the D (6 bases). V gave up 2 bases and J gave up 0 bases, with 11 bases separating them. Germline lookup yields CDR1 SGHTA and CDR2 FQGNSA. This CDR3 contains 16 residues. The CDR3, as DNA: TGTGCCAGCAGCTTAACCGGGACTTACTCCTACAATGAGCAGTTCTTC. Encoded protein: CASSLTGTYSYNEQFF.

The chain is built from TRBV5-1 and TRBJ2-7; TRBD2 is a possible D gene (5 bases). Germline CDR1 reads SGHRS; CDR2 reads YFSETQ. V gave up 0 bases and J gave up 4 bases, with 8 bases separating them. The CDR3 sequence is 13 residues long. CDR3 sequence (DNA): TGCGCCAGCAGCTTGGGGGAGTTGTACGAGCAGTACTTC. Protein: CASSLGELYEQYF.

The gene calls are TRBV6-5 and TRBJ2-5, with 11 bases matching TRBD1. This CDR3 is 16 amino acids long. From germline, CDR1 is MNHEY and CDR2 SVGAGI. The junction had 7 bases not matched to a gene; V was cut back by 2 bases and J by 5 bases. CDR3 in amino acids: CASSYTGTGGYETQYF. Here the CDR3 DNA reads TGTGCCAGCAGTTACACCGGGACAGGGGGGTACGAGACCCAGTACTTC.

The chain is built from TRBV7-9 and TRBJ1-2; D not certain. The V end was cut by 2 bases, the J end by 7 bases, with 11 bases between. CDR1 is SEHNR, CDR2 FQNEAQ, per germline (reference sequence). CDR3 size: 13 residues. This CDR3 is CASSLKGSSGYTF. CDR3 DNA: TGTGCCAGCAGCTTAAAAGGGTCGTCTGGCTACACCTTC.

This chain joins TRBV5-1 and TRBJ2-2; 13 bases match TRBD2. The V and J ends lost 4 bases and 6 bases, in that order; junction bases with no gene match: 3. The CDR3 loop spans 15 amino acids. In germline, CDR1 is SGHRS, CDR2 YFSETQ. This chain's CDR3 is CASSQGLAGPGELFF. The CDR3 region has the DNA TGCGCCAGCAGCCAGGGACTAGCGGGACCCGGGGAGCTGTTTTTT.

The J gene is TRBJ2-7, the V gene TRBV27; the D is unclear. Germline loops: CDR1 MNHEY, CDR2 SMNVEV (reference sequence). V was cut by 0 bases and J by 3 bases, with 9 bases left in between. CDR3 length equals 14 residues. The CDR3 reads CASSLSRWGYEQYF. CDR3 DNA sequence: TGTGCCAGCAGTTTATCGAGGTGGGGCTACGAGCAGTACTTC.

The chain couples TRBV2 to TRBJ2-3; D is perhaps TRBD1 (6 bases). With 5 bases removed from V and 3 bases from J, the gap between germline ends came to 15 bases. Germline values: CDR1 SNHLY, CDR2 FYNNEI. CDR3 length: 15 amino acids. For the CDR3, the DNA is TGTGCCAGCAGTTCCCAGGGGTTGGGTACAGATACGCAGTATTTT. As protein: CASSSQGLGTDTQYF.

The V gene is TRBV6-5, the J gene TRBJ1-2; 9 bases align to TRBD1. Germline CDR1 MNHEY, CDR2 SVGAGI. This CDR3 has 16 residues. The V segment lost 2 bases and the J segment 4 bases; nucleotides outside the gene matches: 8. Written as DNA, the CDR3 is TGTGCCAGCAGTTACGACGGGACAGGGACCGGCTATGGCTACACCTTC. Residues: CASSYDGTGTGYGYTF.

This chain links TRBV18 with TRBJ2-1, with TRBD1 identical over 11 bases. Germline V CDR1 and CDR2: KGHSH, LQKENI. With V trimmed by 4 bases and J by 8 bases, 7 bases remained unmatched. This CDR3 contains 15 residues. DNA of the CDR3: TGTGCCAGCTCACACCGCGGACAGGGGGCCGATGAGCAGTTCTTC. This encodes CASSHRGQGADEQFF.

This chain uses TRBV9 with TRBJ2-5, with D possibly being TRBD1 or TRBD2 (6 bases each). This CDR3 has 17 residues. Germline assignment: CDR1 SGDLS and CDR2 YYNGEE. The ends were cut back, 3 bases at V and 1 base at J, with 19 bases in the middle. The CDR3 bases are TGTGCCAGCAGCGCCGCAAGGGGGGCAGACTCCCAAGAGACCCAGTACTTC. This encodes CASSAARGADSQETQYF.

CDR3 in amino acids: CATSDYGESTDTQYF. For the CDR3, the DNA is TGTGCCACCAGTGATTACGGAGAGAGCACAGATACGCAGTATTTT. V is TRBV24-1 and J is TRBJ2-3; D not resolved. The CDR3 has 15 amino acids. V lost 2 bases, J lost 0 bases, and 8 bases lay in between. Germline lookup yields CDR1 KGHDR and CDR2 SFDVKD.

This chain uses TRBV6-2 or TRBV6-3 with TRBJ2-7; 9 bases align to TRBD1. The CDR3 covers 13 residues. Germline V lookup: CDR1 MNHEY, CDR2 SVGEGT. J was trimmed by 2 bases and V by 6 bases; bases with no gene match: 2. The CDR3 protein is CASSWDRAYEQYF. The CDR3 DNA reads TGTGCCAGCAGCTGGGACAGGGCCTACGAGCAGTACTTC.

The rearrangement uses TRBV6-2 or TRBV6-3 and TRBJ2-7; TRBD1 agrees at 8 bases. With V trimmed by 5 bases and J by 3 bases, 9 bases remained unmatched. CDR3 length: 15 residues. Germline CDR1 reads MNHEY; CDR2 reads SVGEGT. CDR3 DNA: TGTGCCAGCAGTCCCGGGCCCGACAGGGGCTACGAGCAGTACTTC. Translating gives CASSPGPDRGYEQYF.

This clone showed up just a few times. Likely a read error: the CDR3 ends without its conserved phenylalanine or tryptophan. Because the CDR3's place on the DNA is in doubt, the DNA is left out and the CDR3 is given as listed by TCRdb. The chain is built from TRBV21-1 and TRBJ1-3. TRBV21-1 is an annotated pseudogene. The CDR3 spans 9 amino acids, including both terminal residues. The CDR3 reads CASSKEGLL.

This clone turned up a few times. The chain employs TRBV4-2 and TRBJ2-2; D perhaps matches TRBD2 (7 bases). Trimming left V 4 bases short and J 4 bases short, with 16 bases between. CDR3 size: 16 residues. Germline CDR1 LGHNA, CDR2 YNFKEQ. The CDR3 region is CASSLIGGRATGELFF. DNA of the CDR3: TGTGCCAGCAGCCTTATCGGGGGGCGGGCCACCGGGGAGCTGTTTTTT.

The chain recombines TRBV6-5 with TRBJ1-2; D is uncertain. CDR1 is MNHEY, CDR2 SVGAGI, per germline. The V end lost 7 bases, the J end lost 8 bases, and 17 bases lay between the germline ends. The CDR3 covers 13 residues. CDR3 sequence reads: CASILNREGGYTF. DNA of the CDR3: TGTGCCAGCATTCTTAACCGAGAAGGCGGCTACACCTTC.

The chain employs TRBV7-2 and TRBJ2-5; tentatively, D is TRBD2 (5 bases). Germline CDR1 and CDR2: SGHTA and FQGNSA. Trimming pared 1 base from V and 1 base from J, leaving 10 bases between. The CDR3 is 15 amino acids. The CDR3 nucleotides are TGTGCCAGCAGCTTAGTCTCCGGAGGCCAAGAGACCCAGTACTTC. Amino acid sequence: CASSLVSGGQETQYF. Based on the CDR3 plus reference TRBV7-2 and TRBJ2-5, the full variable domain is GAGVSQSPSNKVTEKGKDVELRCDPISGHTALYWYRQSLGQGLEFLIYFQGNSAPDKSGLPSDRFSAERTGGSVSTLTIQRTQQEDSAVYLCASSLVSGGQETQYFGPGTRLLVL.

The chain recombines TRBV24-1 with TRBJ2-1; 8 bases are a match to TRBD2. CDR3 length: 12 residues. After removal of 5 bases from V and 9 bases from J, the junction contained 2 bases not matched to a gene. The V gene's germline CDR1 is KGHDR and CDR2 SFDVKD. The CDR3 coding sequence is TGTGCCACCAGTGCGGGGGGGGCTGAGCAGTTCTTC. This sequence encodes CATSAGGAEQFF.

The chain is built from TRBV5-6 and TRBJ2-7; 8 bases are a match to TRBD1. J gave up 3 bases and V 2 bases, and 7 bases lay outside the gene matches. Germline loops: CDR1 SGHDT, CDR2 YYEEEE. The CDR3 has 15 residues. The CDR3 nucleotides read TGTGCCAGCAGCTTAGGACAGGGACTCATCTACGAGCAGTACTTC. As protein: CASSLGQGLIYEQYF.

This chain uses TRBV5-4 with TRBJ2-4, with no clear D. The germline gives CDR1 SGHNT, CDR2 YYREEE (reference sequence). CDR3 size: 14 residues. V was clipped by 4 bases and J by 7 bases, with 15 bases between them. This CDR3 is CASSPSHPGNIQYF. CDR3 nucleotide sequence: TGTGCCAGCAGCCCCTCTCACCCCGGGAACATTCAGTACTTC.

The genes are TRBV3-1 (or the pseudogene TRBV3-2) and TRBJ2-3; no definite D call. V lost 1 base and J lost 2, with 4 bases in between. The germline gives CDR1 LGHDT, CDR2 YNNKEL (reference sequence). The CDR3 loop spans 13 amino acids. CDR3 residues: CASSQVNTDTQYF. The CDR3 DNA sequence: TGTGCCAGCAGCCAAGTTAACACAGATACGCAGTATTTT.

This chain uses TRBV29-1 with TRBJ1-2; D perhaps matches TRBD1 (5 bases). Germline values: CDR1 SQVTM, CDR2 ANQGSEA. The CDR3 runs to 15 residues. V lost 6 bases and J 6 bases, leaving 23 bases between the germline ends. In DNA, the CDR3 is TGCAGCGTCCCTGCCCCGGGCCCGAGGGGCCATGGCTACACCTTC. It is translated as CSVPAPGPRGHGYTF.

A word on this clone: Other nucleotide sequences from this sample produce the same CDR3. The V and J genes are TRBV12-3 or TRBV12-4 and TRBJ1-2; TRBD1 aligns across 9 bases. CDR3 length: 13 residues. V gave up 6 bases and J gave up 8 bases; unmatched junction bases: 7. In DNA form, the CDR3 reads TGTGCCAGCAGGAAACAGGGGGCGCGGGGCTACACCTTC. Amino acid sequence: CASRKQGARGYTF.

V and J are TRBV2 and TRBJ2-1; possibly TRBD2 for D (6 bases). Trimming removed 2 bases from V and 7 bases from J, with 6 bases in between. There are 12 residues in the CDR3. CDR1 SNHLY and CDR2 FYNNEI come from the germline V gene. CDR3 region: CASSERENEQFF. CDR3 sequence (DNA): TGTGCCAGCAGTGAACGGGAGAATGAGCAGTTCTTC.

This chain uses TRBV7-6 with TRBJ1-4, with a weak D call TRBD1 (5 bases). Germline V gene lookup returns CDR1 SGHVS and CDR2 FNYEAQ. CDR3 length: 16 residues. Trimming stripped 4 bases from V and 14 bases from J, with 26 bases between. For the CDR3, the DNA is TGTGCCAGCAGCTCGCCGGACCGGGACGCCTCGAGGCGGCTGTTTTTT. Encoded protein: CASSSPDRDASRRLFF.

J is TRBJ1-2 and V is TRBV6-5; D is perhaps TRBD1 (5 bases). CDR3 length equals 14 residues. With 7 bases removed from V and 8 bases from J, the gap between germline ends came to 20 bases. The germline V gene encodes CDR1 MNHEY and CDR2 SVGAGI. The CDR3 coding sequence is TGTGCCAGCAAAACCATCGGGGGGTTGAGCGGCTACACCTTC. Protein sequence: CASKTIGGLSGYTF.